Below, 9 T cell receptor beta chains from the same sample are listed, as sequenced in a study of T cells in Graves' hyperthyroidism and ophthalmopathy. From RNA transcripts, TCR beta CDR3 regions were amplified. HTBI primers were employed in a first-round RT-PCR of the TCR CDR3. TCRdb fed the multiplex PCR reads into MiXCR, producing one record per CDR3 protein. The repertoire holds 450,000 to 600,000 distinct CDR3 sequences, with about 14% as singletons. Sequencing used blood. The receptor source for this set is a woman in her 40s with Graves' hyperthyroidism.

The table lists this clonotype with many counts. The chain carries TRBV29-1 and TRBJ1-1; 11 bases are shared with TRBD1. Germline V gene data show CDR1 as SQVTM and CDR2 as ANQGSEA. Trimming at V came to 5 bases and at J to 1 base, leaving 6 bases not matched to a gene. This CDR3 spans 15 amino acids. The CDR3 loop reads CSVTGQGAWNTEAFF. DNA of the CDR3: TGCAGCGTTACTGGACAGGGGGCTTGGAACACTGAAGCTTTCTTT. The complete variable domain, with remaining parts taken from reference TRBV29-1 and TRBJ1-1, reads SAVISQKPSRDICQRGTSLTIQCQVDSQVTMMFWYRQQPGQSLTLIATANQGSEATYESGFVIDKFPISRPNLTFSTLTVSNMSPEDSSIYLCSVTGQGAWNTEAFFGQGTRLTVV.

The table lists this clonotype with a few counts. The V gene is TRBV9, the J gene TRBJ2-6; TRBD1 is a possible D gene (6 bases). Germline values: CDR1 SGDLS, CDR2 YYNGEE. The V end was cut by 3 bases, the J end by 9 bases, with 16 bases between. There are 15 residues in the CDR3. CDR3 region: CASSGGHGPFNVLTF. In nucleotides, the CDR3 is TGTGCCAGCAGCGGGGGACATGGACCCTTCAACGTCCTGACTTTC.

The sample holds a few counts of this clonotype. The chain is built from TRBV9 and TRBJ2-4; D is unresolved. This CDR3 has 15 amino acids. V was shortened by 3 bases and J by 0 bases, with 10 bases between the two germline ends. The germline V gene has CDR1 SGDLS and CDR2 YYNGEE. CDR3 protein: CASSEGFLAKNIQYF. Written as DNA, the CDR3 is TGTGCCAGCAGCGAGGGATTTCTAGCCAAAAACATTCAGTACTTC.

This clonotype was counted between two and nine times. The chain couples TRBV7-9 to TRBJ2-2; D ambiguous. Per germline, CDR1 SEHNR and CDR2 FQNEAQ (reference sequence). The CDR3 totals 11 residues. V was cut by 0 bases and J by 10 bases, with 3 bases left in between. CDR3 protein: CASSLAEELFF. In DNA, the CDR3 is TGTGCCAGCAGCTTAGCGGAGGAGCTGTTTTTT.

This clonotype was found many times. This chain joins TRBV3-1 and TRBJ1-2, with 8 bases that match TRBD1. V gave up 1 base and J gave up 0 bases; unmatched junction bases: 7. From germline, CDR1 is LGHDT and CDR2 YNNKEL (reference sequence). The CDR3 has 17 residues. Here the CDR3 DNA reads TGTGCCAGCAGCCAAGGGGGGGGACAGGCAGCTAACTATGGCTACACCTTC. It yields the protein CASSQGGGQAANYGYTF.

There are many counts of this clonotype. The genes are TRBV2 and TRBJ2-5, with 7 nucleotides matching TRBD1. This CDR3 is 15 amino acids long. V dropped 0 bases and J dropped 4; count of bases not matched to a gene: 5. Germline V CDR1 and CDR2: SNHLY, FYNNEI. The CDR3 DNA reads TGTGCCAGCAGTGAAGCGGGGACAGTGGTAGAGACCCAGTACTTC. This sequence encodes CASSEAGTVVETQYF.

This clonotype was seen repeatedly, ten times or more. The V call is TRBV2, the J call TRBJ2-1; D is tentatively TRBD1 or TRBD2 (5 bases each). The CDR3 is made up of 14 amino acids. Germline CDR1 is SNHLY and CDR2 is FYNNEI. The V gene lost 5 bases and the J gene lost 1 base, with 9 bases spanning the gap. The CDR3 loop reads CASSTRGSYNEQFF. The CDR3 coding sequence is TGTGCCAGCAGTACTAGGGGATCCTACAATGAGCAGTTCTTC.

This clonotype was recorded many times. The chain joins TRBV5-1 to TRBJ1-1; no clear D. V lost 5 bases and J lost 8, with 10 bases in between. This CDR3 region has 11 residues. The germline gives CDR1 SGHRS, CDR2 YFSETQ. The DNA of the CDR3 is TGCGCCAGCAGGGTCGGACCAGAAGCTTTCTTT. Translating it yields CASRVGPEAFF.

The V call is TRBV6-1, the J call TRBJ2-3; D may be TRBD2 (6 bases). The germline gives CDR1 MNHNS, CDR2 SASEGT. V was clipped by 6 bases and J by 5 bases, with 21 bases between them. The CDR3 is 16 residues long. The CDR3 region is CASRPPRGVSRDTQYF. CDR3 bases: TGTGCCAGCAGGCCCCCGCGGGGTGTGAGTAGAGATACGCAGTATTTT.